This T cell receptor beta chain was profiled in a study of blood T cell repertoires in COVID-19. For the study at large: The United States, Italy and Spain were the sources of the acute and convalescent COVID-19 samples. T cells, B-cell-depleted T cells, or PBMCs supplied cDNA or gDNA.

Per the original data handling: For nucleated cells, counts were estimated from reference gene primer amplification. Sequencing was performed with immunoSEQ multiplex PCR; in TCRdb, only in-frame clones are kept and a portion is missing. D and trimming were read from the DNA, whereas the V and J calls and clone size are those reported in that table. The sample yields around 500,000 clones, around 85% seen once. Looked up from germline, CDR1 is MNHEY and CDR2 is SVGAGI. V dropped 5 bases and J dropped 3 bases, with 8 bases sitting between them. The CDR3 loop spans 12 amino acids. The receptor was derived from a human donor in a cohort sampled during active COVID-19. The rearrangement joins TRBV6-5 to TRBJ2-7; TRBD1 might be the D (5 bases). The sequencing input was peripheral blood. The CDR3 sequence: CASSQTGYEQYF. DNA for the CDR3: TGTGCCAGCAGTCAAACAGGCTACGAGCAGTACTTC.